What follows are 16 T cell receptor beta chains derived from one specimen sequenced in a study of regulatory T cells in long-lasting Graves disease. The time point here: newly diagnosed GD, antithyroid drugs for less than 3 months. PBMC-extracted RNA yielded the TCR library. Relying on iRepertoire HTBI primers and Arm-PCR of CDR3 regions, the team built TCR beta libraries. One entry per CDR3 protein results from TCRdb running MiXCR on the multiplex PCR reads. The sample has more than 400,000 distinct CDR3 sequences, over 15% seen once; the top ten hold around 10%. The same data also went into a second study, on T cells in Graves' hyperthyroidism and ophthalmopathy.

Specimen: peripheral blood mononuclear cells (PBMCs), collected at new diagnosis, from a patient treated with antithyroid drugs. The receptors were gathered from a woman in her twenties or thirties with Graves disease.

The rearrangement uses TRBV20-1 and TRBJ2-7; the D call may be TRBD1 or TRBD2 (5 bases each). The V gene's germline CDR1 is DFQATT and CDR2 SNEGSKA (reference sequence). The germline V and J ends were trimmed by 5 bases and 1 base, with 15 bases remaining between them. This CDR3 region has 14 residues. CDR3: CSAGPGTNSYEQYF. CDR3 DNA: TGCAGTGCTGGCCCCGGGACCAATTCCTACGAGCAGTACTTC.

V and J are TRBV19 and TRBJ2-1, with D uncertain. V lost 7 bases, J lost 2 bases, and 12 bases lay in between. The length of the CDR3 is 14 residues. From germline, CDR1 is LNHDA and CDR2 SQIVND (reference sequence). CDR3 sequence (DNA): TGTGCCAGTACCATCGCGGCAGCCTACAATGAGCAGTTCTTC. Translating it yields CASTIAAAYNEQFF.

At least ten counts were recorded for this clonotype. V is TRBV20-1 and J is TRBJ2-3, with 10 bases aligning to TRBD2. Germline V gene lookup returns CDR1 DFQATT and CDR2 SNEGSKA (reference sequence). This CDR3 contains 16 residues. The junction had 9 bases not matched to a gene; V was cut back by 2 bases and J by 4 bases. The CDR3 spells CSARPSSGRGPDTQYF. CDR3 in DNA: TGCAGTGCTAGACCGTCTAGCGGGAGAGGACCAGATACGCAGTATTTT.

This clonotype has just a few counts. The gene calls are TRBV19 and TRBJ1-5; TRBD1 might be the D (5 bases). V lost 9 bases to trimming and J lost 1 base, with 22 bases between them. CDR3 length: 17 residues. Per the germline V gene, CDR1 is LNHDA and CDR2 is SQIVND (reference sequence). The CDR3 nucleotides are TGTGCCAGCAGGAGGACATCGGTCATGCAGAGCAATCAGCCCCAGCATTTT. This codes for CASRRTSVMQSNQPQHF.

The V call is TRBV27, the J call TRBJ2-5; 7 positions agree with TRBD1. After removal of 5 bases from V and 5 bases from J, the junction contained 14 bases not matched to a gene. This CDR3 comprises 16 residues. Germline CDR1 is MNHEY and CDR2 is SMNVEV (reference sequence). CDR3 residues: CASSLGRTGVWETQYF. The CDR3 coding sequence is TGTGCCAGCAGTCTCGGAAGGACAGGCGTCTGGGAGACCCAGTACTTC.

This clonotype was detected only a few times. The V gene is TRBV5-4, the J gene TRBJ2-2; a weak D match, TRBD2 (6 bases). The germline V gene encodes CDR1 SGHNT and CDR2 YYREEE (reference sequence). Trimming pared 0 bases from V and 2 bases from J, leaving 11 bases between. The CDR3 totals 16 residues. The CDR3 region is CASSLGGRSNTGELFF. CDR3 DNA: TGTGCCAGCAGCTTGGGTGGGAGGAGTAACACCGGGGAGCTGTTTTTT. Together with reference TRBV5-4 and TRBJ2-2, the CDR3 gives the full variable domain: ETGVTQSPTHLIKTRGQQVTLRCSSQSGHNTVSWYQQALGQGPQFIFQYYREEENGRGNFPPRFSGLQFPNYSSELNVNALELDDSALYLCASSLGGRSNTGELFFGEGSRLTVL.

This clonotype was recorded at least ten times. V is TRBV28 and J is TRBJ2-1; D call uncertain. Trimming shortened V by 2 bases and J by 1 base, and 12 bases separated the two germline ends. Germline CDR1 reads MDHEN; CDR2 reads SYDVKM. This CDR3 has 16 amino acids. The DNA for the CDR3 is TGTGCCAGCAGTTTAGAAGGGATAATGTCCTACAATGAGCAGTTCTTC. Amino acids: CASSLEGIMSYNEQFF.

This clonotype was seen just once. One end of the junction fails to match germline, which may point to a read error. The V gene is TRBV3-1, the J gene TRBJ2-7; maybe TRBD1 (7 bases). This CDR3 is built from 14 residues. Germline V gene sequence: CDR1 LGHDT, CDR2 YNNKEL (reference sequence). The CDR3 coding sequence is TGTGCCAGCAGCTATGGGACAGTGGACTACGAGCAGTATTTC. It specifies CASSYGTVDYEQYF.

J is TRBJ2-7 and V is TRBV7-2; D remains unclear. This CDR3 spans 14 amino acids. The germline V and J ends were trimmed by 0 bases and 0 bases, with 6 bases remaining between them. Germline CDR1 reads SGHTA; CDR2 reads FQGNSA. CDR3 sequence reads: CASSLAPNSYEQYF. As DNA, the CDR3 is TGTGCCAGCAGCTTAGCCCCCAACTCCTACGAGCAGTACTTC.

This clonotype turned up a few times. The rearrangement uses TRBV27 and TRBJ2-1; D might be TRBD2 (6 bases). V lost 8 bases, J lost 6 bases, and 14 bases lay in between. CDR1 MNHEY and CDR2 SMNVEV come from the germline V gene (reference sequence). The CDR3 is made up of 13 amino acids. The CDR3 loop reads CASRTVGGNEQFF. The CDR3 DNA reads as TGTGCCAGCCGGACGGTGGGGGGCAATGAGCAGTTCTTC.

In its sample, this clonotype was seen many times. This chain joins TRBV5-1 and TRBJ2-7; TRBD2 is a possible D gene (6 bases). The CDR3 loop spans 15 amino acids. V gave up 1 base and J gave up 3 bases, with 14 bases separating them. Germline V gene lookup returns CDR1 SGHRS and CDR2 YFSETQ. The chain's CDR3 is CASSLIGSYDYEQYF. CDR3 in DNA: TGCGCCAGCAGCTTGATCGGGAGTTACGACTACGAGCAGTACTTC.

There are many counts of this clonotype. The germline gene is not matched at one end of the junction; a read error may be the cause. The genes are TRBV6-1 and TRBJ2-7, with a tentative D call TRBD1 (6 bases). The CDR3 contains 15 residues. Germline CDR1 is MNHNS and CDR2 is SASEGT. The CDR3, as DNA: TGCGCCAGCAGTGAGTCCGGACAGACCCCTAACGAGCAGTACTTC. Its protein product is CASSESGQTPNEQYF.

Only a few counts were recorded for this clonotype. The chain employs TRBV7-9 and TRBJ1-3; a possible D gene is TRBD1 (5 bases). The CDR3 extends over 16 amino acids. Trimming cost V 2 bases and J 0 bases, with 11 bases left between them. Germline CDR1 reads SEHNR; CDR2 reads FQNEAQ (reference sequence). The CDR3 spells CASSLRLGTSGNTIYF. CDR3 nucleotide sequence: TGTGCCAGCAGCTTACGTCTGGGGACCTCTGGAAACACCATATATTTT.

V usage is TRBV19 and J usage is TRBJ1-1; D call uncertain. The CDR3 has 17 amino acids. Germline-derived CDR1 and CDR2 are LNHDA and SQIVND (reference sequence). V lost 8 bases, J lost 0 bases, and 22 bases lay in between. As DNA, the CDR3 is TGTGCCAGTGGTGGGCTTGTGGGTCCCGGTCTGAACACTGAAGCTTTCTTT. Amino acid sequence: CASGGLVGPGLNTEAFF.

This clonotype was observed many times. The gene calls are TRBV20-1 and TRBJ2-3; 10 nucleotides line up with TRBD2. V shed 5 bases and J 5 bases; nucleotides not matched to a gene: 7. CDR1 DFQATT and CDR2 SNEGSKA come from the germline V gene (reference sequence). The length of the CDR3 is 14 residues. As DNA, the CDR3 is TGCAGTGCTGTTCTAGCGGGAGTTGGAGATACGCAGTATTTT. Protein product: CSAVLAGVGDTQYF.

This clonotype has just a few counts. The rearrangement links TRBV19 to TRBJ1-2, with 8 bases identical to TRBD1. The CDR3 runs to 13 residues. CDR1 and CDR2 from the germline V gene are LNHDA and SQIVND (reference sequence). With V trimmed by 3 bases and J by 4 bases, 1 base remained unmatched. CDR3 amino acids: CASSITGGYGYTF. In nucleotides, the CDR3 is TGTGCCAGTAGTATCACAGGGGGCTATGGCTACACCTTC.